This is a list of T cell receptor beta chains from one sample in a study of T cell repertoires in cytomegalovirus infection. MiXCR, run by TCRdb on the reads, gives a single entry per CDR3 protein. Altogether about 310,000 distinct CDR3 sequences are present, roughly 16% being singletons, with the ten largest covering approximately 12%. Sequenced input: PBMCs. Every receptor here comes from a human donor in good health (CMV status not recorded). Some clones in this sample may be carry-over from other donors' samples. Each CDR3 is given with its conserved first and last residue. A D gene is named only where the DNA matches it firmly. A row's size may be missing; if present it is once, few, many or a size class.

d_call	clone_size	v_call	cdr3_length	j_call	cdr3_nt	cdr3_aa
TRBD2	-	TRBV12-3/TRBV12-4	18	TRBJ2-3	TGTGCCAGCAGTTTCGCGAGACTAGCTCCCCCGGGCACAGATACGCAGTATTTT	CASSFARLAPPGTDTQYF
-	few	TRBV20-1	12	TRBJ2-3	TGCAGTGCTAGTATCACTCCAGATACGCAGTATTTT	CSASITPDTQYF
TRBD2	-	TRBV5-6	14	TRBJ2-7	TGTGCCAGCAGCTTGGAATTGACTAGCGCCGAGCAGTACTTC	CASSLELTSAEQYF
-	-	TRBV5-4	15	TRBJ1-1	TGTGCCAGCAGCTTGGCAACAGGGCGCGGCACTGAAGCTTTCTTT	CASSLATGRGTEAFF
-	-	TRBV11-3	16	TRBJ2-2	TGTGCCAGCAGCTTAGCCGACTGGGAGAACACCGGGGAGCTGTTTTTT	CASSLADWENTGELFF
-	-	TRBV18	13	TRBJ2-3	TGTGCCAGCTCACCACTACGGGGAGATACGCAGTATTTT	CASSPLRGDTQYF
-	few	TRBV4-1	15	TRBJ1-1	TGCGCCAGCAGCCAAGCGTCCAGGAGAAAGACTGAAGCTTTCTTT	CASSQASRRKTEAFF
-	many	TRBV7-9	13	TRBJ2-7	TGTGCCAGCAGCCGTGAGTCACTCTACGAGCAGTACTTC	CASSRESLYEQYF
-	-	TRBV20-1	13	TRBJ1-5	TGCAGTGCCCAGAGGGACACTCATCAGCCCCAGCATTTT	CSAQRDTHQPQHF
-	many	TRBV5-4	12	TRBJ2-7	TGTGCCAGCAGCTTGTTAGCCAACGAGCAGTACTTC	CASSLLANEQYF
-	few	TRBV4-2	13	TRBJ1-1	TGTGCCAGCAGCCAAGACGGGAACACTGAAGCTTTCTTT	CASSQDGNTEAFF
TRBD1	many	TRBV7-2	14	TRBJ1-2	TGTGCCAGCAGCTCAGGGGGCAGGGAGTATGGCTACACCTTC	CASSSGGREYGYTF
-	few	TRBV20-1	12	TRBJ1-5	TGCAGTGCAGGGGGTCCCAGCGAGCCCCAGCATTTT	CSAGGPSEPQHF
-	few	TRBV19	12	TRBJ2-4	TGTGCCAGTACCACCCCCTTGGGACAACAGTACTTC	CASTTPLGQQYF
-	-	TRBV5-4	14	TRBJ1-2	TGTGCCAGCAGCTCCCCCCAGGCCATCTATGGCTACACCTTC	CASSSPQAIYGYTF
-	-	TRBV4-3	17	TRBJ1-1	TGCGCCAGCAGCCAAGAAGCCGTCGGGCCTCTTAACACTGAAGCTTTCTTT	CASSQEAVGPLNTEAFF
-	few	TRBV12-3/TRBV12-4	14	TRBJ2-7	TGTGCCAGCAGTTTAGGGCTTCCAGGCTACGAGCAGTACTTC	CASSLGLPGYEQYF
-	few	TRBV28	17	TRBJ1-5	TGTGCCAGCAGTTTAAGGTCGTACAGGGAATTCCAACGGCCCCAGCATTTT	CASSLRSYREFQRPQHF
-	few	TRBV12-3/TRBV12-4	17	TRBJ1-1	TGTGCCAGCAGTAAGGGCCCTATCTTTTCCTCTAGGAGCGAAGCTTTCTTT	CASSKGPIFSSRSEAFF
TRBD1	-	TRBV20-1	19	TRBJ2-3	TGCAGTGCTTGGACAGGGGCGCGAGAAGTCACAGCTAGCACAGATACGCAGTATTTT	CSAWTGAREVTASTDTQYF
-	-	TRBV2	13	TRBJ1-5	TGTGCCAGCAGAGGACAGCGCAATCAGCTCCAGCATTTT	CASRGQRNQLQHF
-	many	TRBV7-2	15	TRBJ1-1	TGTGCCAGCAGCTTAGCAGCAGGGAAAAATGATGAAGCTTTCTTT	CASSLAAGKNDEAFF
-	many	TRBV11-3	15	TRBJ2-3	TGTGCCAGCAGCCCCCGATCTGGGGACACAGATACGCAGTATTTT	CASSPRSGDTDTQYF
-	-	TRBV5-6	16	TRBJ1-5	TGTGCCAGCGGCTTGTACGGAATGGGGGACAATCAGCCCCAGCATTTT	CASGLYGMGDNQPQHF
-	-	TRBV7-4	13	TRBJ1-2	TGTGCCAGCAGGGGGGGCGGTGACTATGGCTACACCTTC	CASRGGGDYGYTF
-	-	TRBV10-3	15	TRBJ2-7	TGTGCCATCGGGAAAATGAACAGCCTTCCCTACGAGCAGTACTTC	CAIGKMNSLPYEQYF
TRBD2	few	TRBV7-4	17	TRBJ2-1	TGTGCCAGCAGCTTAGGGGCAGCGGGGGTGGACTACAATGAGCAGTTCTTC	CASSLGAAGVDYNEQFF
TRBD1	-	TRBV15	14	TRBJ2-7	TGTGCCACCAGCAGGGAGGCAGGGGGCGACGAGCAGTACTTC	CATSREAGGDEQYF
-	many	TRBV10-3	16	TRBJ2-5	TGTGCCATCAGTGGGTACTCGTCGACAGGTCAAGAGACCCAGTACTTC	CAISGYSSTGQETQYF
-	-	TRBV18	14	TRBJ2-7	TGTGCCAGCTCAACCCCGGGACGCTCCTACGAGCAGTACTTC	CASSTPGRSYEQYF
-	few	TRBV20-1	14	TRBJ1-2	TGCAGTGCTATAGAAGCGACAGTCTACTATGGCTACACCTTC	CSAIEATVYYGYTF
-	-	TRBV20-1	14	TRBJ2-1	TGCAGTGCTACGGGGACATTCTCCTACAATGAGCAGTTCTTC	CSATGTFSYNEQFF
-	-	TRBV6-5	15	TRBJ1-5	TGTGCCAGCAGTTACTCGGGAGAAAGGGGTCAGCCCCAGCATTTT	CASSYSGERGQPQHF
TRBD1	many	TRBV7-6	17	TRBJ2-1	TGTGCCAGCAGCTTAGTAGTTGGAGACAGGGGCCTTAGAGAGCAGTTCTTC	CASSLVVGDRGLREQFF
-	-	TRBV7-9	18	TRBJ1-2	TGTGCCAGCAGCTCGCAGCGGGATCCAGTAGATTTTAACTATGGCTACACCTTC	CASSSQRDPVDFNYGYTF
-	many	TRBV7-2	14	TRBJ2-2	TGTGCCAGCAGCTTTCGTCAGGACACCGGGGAGCTGTTTTTT	CASSFRQDTGELFF
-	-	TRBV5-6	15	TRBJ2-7	TGTGCCAGCAGTCGCAGGGACTTGGGGTCCTACGAGCAGTACTTC	CASSRRDLGSYEQYF
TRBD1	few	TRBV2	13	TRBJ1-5	TGTGCCAGCAGTGGGGACAGGGGACAGCCCCAGCATTTT	CASSGDRGQPQHF
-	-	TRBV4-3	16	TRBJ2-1	TGCGCCAGCAGCCAGGTAGCGGATGTGGCCTACAATGAGCAGTTCTTC	CASSQVADVAYNEQFF
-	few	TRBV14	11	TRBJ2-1	TGTGCCAGCGATCAGGGTGCCGAGCAGTTCTTC	CASDQGAEQFF
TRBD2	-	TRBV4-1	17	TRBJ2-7	TGCGCCAGCAGCCAAGAGAAGGGACTAGCGGGGTTCTACGAGCAGTACTTC	CASSQEKGLAGFYEQYF
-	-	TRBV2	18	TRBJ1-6	TGTGCCAGCATCCGTAGCATTGATAGTACCTCCTATAATTCACCCCTCCACTTT	CASIRSIDSTSYNSPLHF
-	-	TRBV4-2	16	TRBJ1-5	TGTGCCAGCAGCCAAGATTGGGGGGCAAGCAATCAGCCCCAGCATTTT	CASSQDWGASNQPQHF
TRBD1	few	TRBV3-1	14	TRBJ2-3	TGTGCCAGCAGCCAAAGAACAGGGGCGAATACGCAGTATTTT	CASSQRTGANTQYF
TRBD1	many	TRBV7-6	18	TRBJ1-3	TGTGCCAGCAGCTTATGGGAGGCGAAGGGGGCTGCTGGAAACACCATATATTTT	CASSLWEAKGAAGNTIYF
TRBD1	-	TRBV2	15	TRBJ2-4	TGTGCCACCCTAATGGACAGGGTAACCAAAAACATTCAGTACTTC	CATLMDRVTKNIQYF
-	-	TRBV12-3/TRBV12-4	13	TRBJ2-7	TGTGCCAGCAGTTTCGGGGTTGCCTACGAGCAGTACTTC	CASSFGVAYEQYF
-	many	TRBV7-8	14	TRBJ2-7	TGTGCCAGCAGCTTAGGGACGGAGGCCTACGAGCAGTACTTC	CASSLGTEAYEQYF
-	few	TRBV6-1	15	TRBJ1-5	TGTGCCAGCAGTGTAGTGGGGGACATAAATCAGCCCCAGCATTTT	CASSVVGDINQPQHF
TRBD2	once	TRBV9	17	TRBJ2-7	TGTGCCAGCAGCCCAGGAAGACTAGCGGGGGCCCTCTACGAGCAGTACTTC	CASSPGRLAGALYEQYF
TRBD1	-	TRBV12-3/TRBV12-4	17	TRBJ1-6	TGTGCCAGCAGTTTGGGGCAGGGGGCGGACCTTAATTCACCCCTCCACTTT	CASSLGQGADLNSPLHF
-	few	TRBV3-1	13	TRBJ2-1	TGTGCCAGCAGCCAAGATCAATGGGATCGACCGTTCTTC	CASSQDQWDRPFF
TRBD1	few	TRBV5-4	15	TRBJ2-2	TGTGCCAGCAACGTACAGGGGGCCGGGACCGGGGAGCTGTTTTTT	CASNVQGAGTGELFF
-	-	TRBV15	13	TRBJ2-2	TGTGCCACCAGCAGAGACCTCACCGGGGAGCTGTTTTTT	CATSRDLTGELFF
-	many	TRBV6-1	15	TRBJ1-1	TGTGCCAGCAGTCTACAGGGAAGAGGGGACACTGAAGCTTTCTTT	CASSLQGRGDTEAFF
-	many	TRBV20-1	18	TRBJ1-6	TGCAGTGCTAGAGATATTAAGAGGACATCGGCCGCCAATTCACCCCTCCACTTT	CSARDIKRTSAANSPLHF